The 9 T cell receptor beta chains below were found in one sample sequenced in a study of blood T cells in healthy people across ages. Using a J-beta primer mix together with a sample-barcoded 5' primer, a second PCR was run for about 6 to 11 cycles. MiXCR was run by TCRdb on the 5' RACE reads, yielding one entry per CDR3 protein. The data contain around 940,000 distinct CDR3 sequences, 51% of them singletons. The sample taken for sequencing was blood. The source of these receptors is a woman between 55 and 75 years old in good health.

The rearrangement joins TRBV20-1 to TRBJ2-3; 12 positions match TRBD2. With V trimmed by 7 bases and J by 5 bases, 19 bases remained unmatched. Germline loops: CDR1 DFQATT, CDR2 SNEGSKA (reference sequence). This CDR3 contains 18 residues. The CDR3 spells CSVQSALAGGIGGDTQYF. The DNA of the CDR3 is TGCAGTGTTCAGTCCGCACTAGCGGGAGGCATAGGAGGAGATACGCAGTATTTT.

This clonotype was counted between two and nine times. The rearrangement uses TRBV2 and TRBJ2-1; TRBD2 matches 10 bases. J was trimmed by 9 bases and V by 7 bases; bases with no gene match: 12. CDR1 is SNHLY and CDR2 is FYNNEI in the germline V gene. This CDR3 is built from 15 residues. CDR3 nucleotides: TGTGCCAGCACAAGCGGGAGGGCCTTTATCGTTGAGCAGTTCTTC. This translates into CASTSGRAFIVEQFF.

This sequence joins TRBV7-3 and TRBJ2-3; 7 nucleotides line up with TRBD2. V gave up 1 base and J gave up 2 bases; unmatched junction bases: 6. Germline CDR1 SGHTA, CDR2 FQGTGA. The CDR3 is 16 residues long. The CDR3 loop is CASSLNGGRVTDTQYF. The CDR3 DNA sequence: TGTGCCAGCAGCTTAAATGGAGGGAGGGTCACAGATACGCAGTATTTT. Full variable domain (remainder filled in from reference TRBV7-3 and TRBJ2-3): GAGVSQTPSNKVTEKGKYVELRCDPISGHTALYWYRQSLGQGPEFLIYFQGTGAADDSGLPNDRFFAVRPEGSVSTLKIQRTERGDSAVYLCASSLNGGRVTDTQYFGPGTRLTVL.

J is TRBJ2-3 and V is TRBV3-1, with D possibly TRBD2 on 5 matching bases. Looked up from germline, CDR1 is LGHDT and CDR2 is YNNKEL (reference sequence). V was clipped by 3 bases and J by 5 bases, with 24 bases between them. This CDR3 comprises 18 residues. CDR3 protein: CASSHQGRAIVRVDTQYF. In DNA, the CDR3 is TGTGCCAGCAGCCACCAAGGGCGGGCTATCGTTCGTGTAGATACGCAGTATTTT.

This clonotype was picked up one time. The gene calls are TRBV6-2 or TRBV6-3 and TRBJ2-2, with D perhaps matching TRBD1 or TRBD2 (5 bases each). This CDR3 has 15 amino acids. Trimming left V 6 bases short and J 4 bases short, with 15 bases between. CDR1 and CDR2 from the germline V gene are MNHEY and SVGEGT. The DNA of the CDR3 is TGTGCCAGCAGCTCGGGACGGATAGTCACCGGGGAGCTGTTTTTT. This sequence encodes CASSSGRIVTGELFF.

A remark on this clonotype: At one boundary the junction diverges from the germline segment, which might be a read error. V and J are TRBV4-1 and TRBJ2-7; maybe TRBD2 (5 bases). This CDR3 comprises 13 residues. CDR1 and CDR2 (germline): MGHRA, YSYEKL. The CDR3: CASSHETARERYF. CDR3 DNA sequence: TGCGCCAGCAGCCACGAGACGGCGAGGGAGCGGTACTTC.

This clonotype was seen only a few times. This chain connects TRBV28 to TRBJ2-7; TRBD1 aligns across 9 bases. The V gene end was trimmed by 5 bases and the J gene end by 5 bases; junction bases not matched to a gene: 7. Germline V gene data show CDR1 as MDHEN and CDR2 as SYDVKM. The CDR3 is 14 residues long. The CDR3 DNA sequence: TGTGCCAGCAGTACCGGGACAGGGCGCCACGAGCAGTACTTC. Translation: CASSTGTGRHEQYF.

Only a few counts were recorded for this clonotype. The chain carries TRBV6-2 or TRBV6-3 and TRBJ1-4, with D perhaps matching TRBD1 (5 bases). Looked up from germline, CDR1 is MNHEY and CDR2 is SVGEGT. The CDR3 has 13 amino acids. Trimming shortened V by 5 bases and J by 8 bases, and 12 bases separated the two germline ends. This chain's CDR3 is CASSHRQPEKLFF. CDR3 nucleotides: TGTGCCAGCAGTCACCGACAGCCCGAAAAACTGTTTTTT.

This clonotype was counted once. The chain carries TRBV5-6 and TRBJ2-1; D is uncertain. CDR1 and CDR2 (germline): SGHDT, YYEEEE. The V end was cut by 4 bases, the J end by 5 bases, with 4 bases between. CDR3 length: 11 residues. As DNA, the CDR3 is TGTGCCAGCAGCGAAAACAATGAGCAGTTCTTC. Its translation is CASSENNEQFF.